The rows below give T cell receptor beta chains drawn from one sample of a study of beta chain features in type 1 diabetes. Generated by immunoSEQ multiplex PCR, the TCRdb table keeps only in-frame clones and is missing some. Of 160,000 or so clones listed, 7% to 10% are singletons. Sequencing input: central memory CD4+ T cells from blood. Receptors were obtained from a woman under 30 in good health. Both conserved end residues are part of each CDR3. Each record gives: V gene, D gene, J gene, clone size, CDR3 DNA, CDR3 protein. The D gene is left open where the match is weak. Some rows have no size entry. The others give once, few or many, or a class for an expanded clone.

TRBV2	TRBD2	TRBJ2-3	few	TGTGCCAGCAACCACCCCAGGACTAGCGGGGGCGATCCCTTTTACTCAGATACGCAGTATTTT	CASNHPRTSGGDPFYSDTQYF
TRBV27	TRBD1	TRBJ1-2	.	TGTGCCAGCGGACAGGACAGGGACGAGGTCTATGGCTACACCTTC	CASGQDRDEVYGYTF
TRBV4-3	TRBD2	TRBJ2-1	few	TGCGCCAGCAGCCAAGAGTCTAGCGGGCCTTTGGATGAGCAGTTCTTC	CASSQESSGPLDEQFF
TRBV4-1	.	TRBJ2-1	few	TGCGCCAGCAGCCAAGGAGAGGGCCTGGGGGAGCAGTTCTTC	CASSQGEGLGEQFF
TRBV4-2	.	TRBJ1-3	few	TGTGCCAGCAGCCAAGATCGGAACACAAGGAGCAACACCATATATTTT	CASSQDRNTRSNTIYF
TRBV9	.	TRBJ1-1	.	TGTGCCAGCAGCCCCTCTGGCGGTACGGACACTGAAGCTTTCTTT	CASSPSGGTDTEAFF
TRBV2	TRBD1	TRBJ2-1	once	TGTGCCAGCAGTGGAGACAGGGTTACCCACAATGAGCAGTTCTTC	CASSGDRVTHNEQFF
TRBV2	TRBD2	TRBJ2-2	few	TGTGCCAGCAGTTCAAGGGAGGGGACCGGGGAGCTGTTTTTT	CASSSREGTGELFF
TRBV7-9	TRBD1	TRBJ2-7	.	TGTGCCAGCAGCTTAAACAGGGGGCAGGACGAGCAGTACTTC	CASSLNRGQDEQYF
TRBV7-2	.	TRBJ2-7	.	TGTGCCAGCAGCCCCCGAGGGGAGCAGTACTTC	CASSPRGEQYF
TRBV30	.	TRBJ1-6	.	TGTGCCTGTGACAGCAGCTCCTATAATTCACCCCTCCACTTT	CACDSSSYNSPLHF
TRBV7-9	.	TRBJ2-2	few	TGTGCCAGCAACGACATCACCGGGGAGCTGTTTTTT	CASNDITGELFF
TRBV30	TRBD2	TRBJ2-7	medium-sized	TGTGCCTGGAGTCTAGCGGTGTTCTACGAGCAGTACTTC	CAWSLAVFYEQYF
TRBV27	TRBD2	TRBJ2-1	.	TGTGCCAGCAGTTTATCCCGACTAGCGGGGGCTGGGCAGTTCTTC	CASSLSRLAGAGQFF
TRBV5-1	TRBD1	TRBJ2-1	few	TGCGCCAGCAACCTACAGGGGGCAAACAATGAGCAGTTCTTC	CASNLQGANNEQFF
TRBV10-3	TRBD1	TRBJ1-5	.	TGTGCCACAACGGGACAGCTTAATCAGCCCCAGCATTTT	CATTGQLNQPQHF
TRBV7-2	TRBD2	TRBJ2-1	.	TGTGCCAGCAGCGTAACGGGGGGGCCCCACAATGAGCAGTTCTTC	CASSVTGGPHNEQFF
TRBV7-2	.	TRBJ1-2	.	TGTGCCAGCAGCTTAGCGGGGCAGGGATATGGCTACACCTTC	CASSLAGQGYGYTF
TRBV5-1	TRBD2	TRBJ2-2	.	TGCGCCAGCAGCTTGGTGGCGGGAGCGCGGACCGGGGAGCTGTTTTTT	CASSLVAGARTGELFF
TRBV7-2	.	TRBJ2-7	few	TGTGCCAGCAGCTTAGGTTCAGTTAACAACGAGCAGTACTTC	CASSLGSVNNEQYF
TRBV6-1	TRBD2	TRBJ2-3	few	TGTGCCAGCAGTAGCGGGGGCCGCACAGATACGCAGTATTTT	CASSSGGRTDTQYF
TRBV27	TRBD2	TRBJ2-3	few	TGTGCCAGTAAACTAGCGAGGGGCACAGATACGCAGTATTTT	CASKLARGTDTQYF
TRBV2	TRBD2	TRBJ2-1	many	TGTGCCAGCAGTGCGCTAGCGGGAGGGCGGGCGCAGTTCTTC	CASSALAGGRAQFF
TRBV5-4	TRBD1	TRBJ2-7	few	TGTGCCAGCAGCTTACCCGGGACAGGGGGCTACGAGCAGTACTTC	CASSLPGTGGYEQYF
TRBV9	TRBD2	TRBJ2-3	once	TGTGCCAGCAGCGTAAATCCTGGACTAGCGGGGGGCACAGATACGCAGTATTTT	CASSVNPGLAGGTDTQYF
TRBV7-9	TRBD2	TRBJ2-2	few	TGTGCCAGCAGCTCTAGAGGACCGGGACTAGCGGGTACCGGGGAGCTGTTTTTT	CASSSRGPGLAGTGELFF
TRBV5-1	TRBD2	TRBJ2-5	few	TGCGCCATCCCTCGGGAGACTAGCGAAGAGACCCAGTACTTC	CAIPRETSEETQYF
TRBV5-1	TRBD2	TRBJ2-4	many	TGCGCCAGCAGCTCTACTCCCGGGACTAGGGTGGGCCTAGCCAAAAACATTCAGTACTTC	CASSSTPGTRVGLAKNIQYF
TRBV6-4	.	TRBJ2-7	few	TGTGCCAGCAGTGACGGGAATGATGATGAGGAATCGGGAACCTACGAGCAGTACTTC	CASSDGNDDEESGTYEQYF
TRBV15	TRBD2	TRBJ2-5	.	TGTGCCACCAGCCAGCGACTAGCGGGGTTGCAGACCCAGTACTTC	CATSQRLAGLQTQYF
TRBV29-1	.	TRBJ2-6	few	TGCAGCGTTCGAACCGGGAGCGGGGCCAACGTCCTGACTTTC	CSVRTGSGANVLTF
TRBV18	.	TRBJ1-5	few	TGTGCCAGCTCACCAGGACAGAATCAGCCCCAGCATTTT	CASSPGQNQPQHF
TRBV5-1	.	TRBJ1-2	.	TGCGCCAGCAGCTTAAGCTCTTTGAGGGGCTACACCTTC	CASSLSSLRGYTF
TRBV5-1	.	TRBJ2-1	few	TGCGCCAGCAGCTTTCTAGCCGGTCCCTACAATGAGCAGTTCTTC	CASSFLAGPYNEQFF
TRBV2	.	TRBJ2-5	.	TGTGCCAGCAGCGCTCGGGAGACCCAGTACTTC	CASSARETQYF
TRBV6-5	.	TRBJ1-4	.	TGTGCCAGCAGTCGACAGGTGGGGAGTGAAAAACTGTTTTTT	CASSRQVGSEKLFF
TRBV14	TRBD2	TRBJ2-1	.	TGTGCCAGCAGCCAAGAAACTAGCGGGGGGCCCTACAATGAGCAGTTCTTC	CASSQETSGGPYNEQFF
TRBV2	TRBD1	TRBJ1-4	few	TGTGCCAGCAGCGTAGGGACAGGCTGTGAAAAACTGTTTTTT	CASSVGTGCEKLFF
TRBV29-1	TRBD2	TRBJ2-3	.	TGCAGCGTTGAACTAGCGGGTCGAACAGATACGCAGTATTTT	CSVELAGRTDTQYF
TRBV30	.	TRBJ1-6	.	TGTGCCTGGAGTGTGGGAGATAATTCACCCCTCCACTTT	CAWSVGDNSPLHF
TRBV5-6	.	TRBJ1-4	many	TGTGCCAGCAGCTTCGCAGGAAATGAAAAACTGTTTTTT	CASSFAGNEKLFF
TRBV18	TRBD2	TRBJ2-3	.	TGTGCCAGCTCAGCGTCTAGCGGGATCTTCACAGATACGCAGTATTTT	CASSASSGIFTDTQYF
TRBV11-2	TRBD1	TRBJ1-1	few	TGTGCCAGCAGCCAACGGACAGGGATGAACACTGAAGCTTTCTTT	CASSQRTGMNTEAFF
TRBV5-8	TRBD1	TRBJ2-5	few	TGTGCCAGCAGCTTGCAGGGACAGGGAGAAGAGACCCAGTACTTC	CASSLQGQGEETQYF
TRBV11-2	TRBD1	TRBJ2-1	few	TGTGCCAGCAGCTCCGACAGGGGGAATGAGCAGTTCTTC	CASSSDRGNEQFF
TRBV18	.	TRBJ2-7	few	TGTGCCAGCTCACTCAGACAGGACTACGAGCAGTACTTC	CASSLRQDYEQYF
TRBV13	TRBD2	TRBJ2-4	.	TGTGCCAGCAGCCACACTAGCGGGAGGGTGGCCAAAAACATTCAGTACTTC	CASSHTSGRVAKNIQYF
TRBV25-1	TRBD1	TRBJ1-1	few	TGTGCCAGCAGTGATCAGGGGGCGTTAACGGGGACTGAAGCTTTCTTT	CASSDQGALTGTEAFF
TRBV6-5	.	TRBJ1-3	.	TGTGCCAGCAGTATGGGGGCATCCGAATACACCATATATTTT	CASSMGASEYTIYF
TRBV6-5	.	TRBJ2-5	few	TGTGCCAGCAGACCCAGACCGGGAGACAAGACCCAGTACTTC	CASRPRPGDKTQYF